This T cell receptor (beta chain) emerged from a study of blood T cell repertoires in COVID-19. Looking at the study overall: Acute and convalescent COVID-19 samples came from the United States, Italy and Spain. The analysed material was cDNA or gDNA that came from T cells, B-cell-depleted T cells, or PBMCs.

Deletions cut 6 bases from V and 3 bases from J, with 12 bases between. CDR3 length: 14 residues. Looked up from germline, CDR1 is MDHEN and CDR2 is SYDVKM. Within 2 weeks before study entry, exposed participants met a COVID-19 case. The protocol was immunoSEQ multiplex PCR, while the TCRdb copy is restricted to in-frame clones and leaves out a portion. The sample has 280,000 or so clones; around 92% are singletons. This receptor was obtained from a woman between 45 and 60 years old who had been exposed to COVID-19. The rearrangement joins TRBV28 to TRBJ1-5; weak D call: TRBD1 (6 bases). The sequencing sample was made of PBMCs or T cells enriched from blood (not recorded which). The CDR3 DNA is TGTGCCAGCAGACCGGACAGAAACAATCAGCCCCAGCATTTT. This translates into CASRPDRNNQPQHF.